These 13 T cell receptor beta chains share one sample of origin, sequenced in a study of cytomegalovirus exposure and HLA in healthy donors. This table comes from immunoSEQ multiplex PCR, and its TCRdb copy is limited to in-frame clones, with some not included. The table lists 130,000 to 150,000 clones, around 88% of them singletons. Sequencing was carried out using PBMCs. These receptors came from a woman aged 18-29 years in good health and CMV-seropositive.

This chain uses TRBV5-1 with TRBJ1-1; 9 bases match TRBD1. Trimming removed 3 bases from V and 7 bases from J; junction bases left unmatched: 10. The germline gives CDR1 SGHRS, CDR2 YFSETQ. This CDR3 region has 15 residues. The DNA of the CDR3 is TGCGCCAGCAGCTCCTCGACAGGGGGAGGTGTTGAAGCTTTCTTT. This translates into CASSSSTGGGVEAFF.

The chain carries TRBV7-6 and TRBJ2-1; D might be TRBD1 (5 bases). This CDR3 is built from 12 residues. Trimming removed 1 base from V and 9 bases from J, with 7 bases in between. The germline V gene has CDR1 SGHVS and CDR2 FNYEAQ. The CDR3 region is CASSLEGVEQFF. DNA of the CDR3: TGTGCCAGCAGCTTAGAAGGGGTTGAGCAGTTCTTC.

This clone was seen once. The chain links TRBV19 to TRBJ1-5; no firm D call. CDR3 length equals 15 residues. V lost 6 bases and J lost 1, with 13 bases in between. Germline CDR1 and CDR2: LNHDA and SQIVND (reference sequence). CDR3: CASSSFDGSNQPQHF. The CDR3 DNA follows: TGTGCCAGTAGCTCATTCGACGGGAGCAATCAGCCCCAGCATTTT.

CDR3 region: CASSTPGTGFRRLGYTF. The CDR3 DNA reads as TGTGCCAGCAGTACCCCCGGGACAGGGTTCAGAAGGCTGGGCTACACCTTC. The gene calls are TRBV28 and TRBJ1-2; TRBD1 agrees at 9 bases. This CDR3 spans 17 amino acids. CDR1 is MDHEN and CDR2 is SYDVKM in the germline V gene. V lost 5 bases, J lost 8 bases, and 18 bases stayed unmatched.

This clone has only one observation. The rearrangement joins TRBV5-6 to TRBJ1-5; no firm D call. Germline V gives CDR1 SGHDT, CDR2 YYEEEE. The V gene lost 0 bases and the J gene lost 1 base, with 8 bases spanning the gap. The CDR3 contains 15 residues. The CDR3 nucleotides are TGTGCCAGCAGCTTGGTCGGCGGAAGCAATCAGCCCCAGCATTTT. Translated, it gives CASSLVGGSNQPQHF.

A few counts support this clone. V usage is TRBV7-9 and J usage is TRBJ1-1; TRBD1 is a possible D gene (6 bases). The CDR3 totals 15 residues. From germline, CDR1 is SEHNR and CDR2 FQNEAQ (reference sequence). The V end lost 3 bases, the J end lost 2 bases, and 13 bases lay between the germline ends. The chain's CDR3 is CASSLLAGANTEAFF. CDR3 coding DNA: TGTGCCAGCAGCTTGTTGGCAGGGGCAAACACTGAAGCTTTCTTT.

V usage is TRBV28 and J usage is TRBJ1-5; D gene ambiguous. The V gene's germline CDR1 is MDHEN and CDR2 SYDVKM. V was shortened by 6 bases and J by 7 bases, with 10 bases between the two germline ends. The CDR3 has 12 amino acids. In nucleotides, the CDR3 is TGTGCCAGCAGCCCCCGAGCCCAGCCCCAGCATTTT. Translated: CASSPRAQPQHF.

The chain recombines TRBV28 with TRBJ1-2, with 8 bases that match TRBD1. V lost 4 bases to trimming and J lost 5 bases; unmatched junction nucleotides: 9. The V gene's germline CDR1 is MDHEN and CDR2 SYDVKM. The CDR3 consists of 15 residues. Here the CDR3 reads CASSSGTGLFYGYTF. DNA of the CDR3: TGTGCCAGCAGTTCCGGGACAGGCCTTTTTTATGGCTACACCTTC.

The chain joins TRBV6-1 to TRBJ2-7, with 7 bases matching TRBD2. Germline CDR1 and CDR2: MNHNS and SASEGT. This CDR3 contains 19 residues. The ends lost 4 bases at V and 1 base at J; junction bases unmatched: 19. CDR3 protein: CASSAPSGGRRITSYEQYF. The CDR3 coding sequence is TGTGCCAGCAGTGCCCCATCCGGGGGGAGACGTATCACTTCCTACGAGCAGTACTTC.

The chain combines TRBV5-1 with TRBJ2-3, with TRBD2 matching over 14 bases. The V gene's germline CDR1 is SGHRS and CDR2 YFSETQ. This CDR3 has 19 residues. Losses at the gene ends were 4 bases for V and 1 base for J; bases not matched to a gene: 11. Here the CDR3 reads CASSPRPGTSGSRTDTQYF. The CDR3 nucleotides read TGCGCCAGCAGCCCCCGTCCCGGGACTAGCGGGAGCCGCACAGATACGCAGTATTTT.

The V call is TRBV2, the J call TRBJ1-4; no firm D call. V was cut by 6 bases and J by 8 bases, with 19 bases left in between. The CDR3 extends over 15 amino acids. Germline loops: CDR1 SNHLY, CDR2 FYNNEI. CDR3 loop: CASRLADNPGEKLFF. CDR3 DNA: TGTGCCAGCAGACTCGCAGACAATCCGGGGGAAAAACTGTTTTTT.

The rearrangement joins TRBV6-9 to TRBJ2-7; D ambiguous. Trimming took 3 bases from V and 6 from J, leaving 15 bases between them. This CDR3 contains 14 residues. The germline V gene encodes CDR1 MNHGY and CDR2 SVAAGI. This CDR3 is CASSYSKAPGEQYF. The DNA of the CDR3 is TGTGCCAGCAGTTACTCGAAAGCTCCTGGCGAGCAGTACTTC.

The chain uses TRBV4-2 and TRBJ1-4, with TRBD1 matching 9 bases. This CDR3 has 16 residues. J was trimmed by 4 bases and V by 4 bases; bases with no gene match: 7. Germline lookup yields CDR1 LGHNA and CDR2 YNFKEQ. The CDR3 here is CASSPLGGQGNEKLFF. The CDR3 region has the DNA TGTGCCAGCAGCCCGCTTGGGGGACAGGGTAATGAAAAACTGTTTTTT.